This T cell receptor beta chain was recorded in a study of tumor and adjacent non-tumor tissue in lung cancer. Three rounds of nested PCR, following a modified ARM-PCR protocol, produced the TCRbeta library. TCRdb fed the multiplex PCR reads into MiXCR, producing one record per CDR3 protein. Among some 47,000 distinct CDR3 sequences listed, roughly two thirds were seen once. RNA was extracted from bulk tissue without any cell sorting. This non-tumor lung sample came from over 3 cm beyond the tumor edge. By its share, this clonotype is medium-sized (0.01 to 0.1%). The material sequenced was distant non-tumor lung tissue. This TCR was sampled from a woman aged 40 to 50 with non-small cell lung cancer.

The CDR3: CASNSEGSETQYF. The CDR3 DNA reads TGTGCCAGCAACTCCGAAGGGTCGGAGACCCAGTACTTC. The chain couples TRBV11-3 to TRBJ2-5; D is unclear. This CDR3 spans 13 amino acids. V gave up 7 bases and J gave up 5 bases, with 14 bases separating them. Germline V CDR1 and CDR2: SGHNT, YENEEA.